The 18 T cell receptor beta chains given below trace back to one sample, sequenced in a study of cytomegalovirus exposure and HLA in healthy donors. PCR amplification relied on 60 Vbeta primers (plus 13 Jbeta primers). Only in-frame clones appear in the TCRdb table, and some are missing; sequencing was by immunoSEQ multiplex PCR. This sample has some 140,000 clones, with around 80% found just once. Sequencing was performed on PBMCs. The receptor set was obtained from a man in his thirties or forties in good health.

This chain joins TRBV7-2 and TRBJ2-1; 7 nucleotides align to TRBD2. Trimming cost V 4 bases and J 1 base; bases outside gene matches: 7. This CDR3 region has 16 residues. Per germline, CDR1 SGHTA and CDR2 FQGNSA. This CDR3 reads CASSYTSASSYNEQFF. The CDR3 DNA follows: TGTGCCAGCAGCTATACTAGCGCTTCTTCCTACAATGAGCAGTTCTTC.

The J gene is TRBJ1-5, the V gene TRBV6-5, with a possible D match to TRBD1 (6 bases). This CDR3 is built from 15 residues. Germline values: CDR1 MNHEY, CDR2 SVGAGI. Trimming took off 6 bases at V and 2 bases at J, with 14 bases between the two ends. CDR3 nucleotide sequence: TGTGCCAGCAGCCGAACAGGGTTAGGCAATCAGCCCCAGCATTTT. It codes for CASSRTGLGNQPQHF.

V and J are TRBV10-1 and TRBJ2-2; possibly TRBD2 for D (5 bases). Trimming cost V 3 bases and J 7 bases, with 12 bases left between them. CDR1 is WNHNN and CDR2 is SYGVQD in the germline V gene (reference sequence). The CDR3 consists of 14 residues. The CDR3: CASSDGLGNGELFF. Written as DNA, the CDR3 is TGCGCCAGCAGTGACGGACTGGGGAACGGGGAGCTGTTTTTT.

This rearrangement joins TRBV7-2 to TRBJ2-6, with no clear D. This CDR3 is 13 amino acids long. V lost 5 bases to trimming and J lost 2 bases, with 4 bases between them. Germline V gene sequence: CDR1 SGHTA, CDR2 FQGNSA. In DNA form, the CDR3 reads TGTGCCAGCAGCCCAACTGGGGCCAACGTCCTGACTTTC. Translating gives CASSPTGANVLTF.

The J gene is TRBJ1-1, the V gene TRBV28, with a possible D match to TRBD1 (6 bases). CDR3 length: 15 residues. The germline gives CDR1 MDHEN, CDR2 SYDVKM. The V end was cut by 3 bases, the J end by 3 bases, with 14 bases between. The CDR3: CASSLDSPGDTEAFF. In DNA form, the CDR3 reads TGTGCCAGCAGTTTGGACAGCCCTGGGGACACTGAAGCTTTCTTT.

This clone showed up just a few times. The V call is TRBV12-5, the J call TRBJ1-3, with D hard to call. Germline V gives CDR1 LGHNT, CDR2 FRNRAP. The CDR3 totals 15 residues. V was clipped by 2 bases and J by 7 bases, with 15 bases between them. Here the CDR3 reads CASGLYPQPGNTIYF. The DNA of the CDR3 is TGTGCTAGTGGTTTGTACCCACAACCCGGGAACACCATATATTTT.

The rearrangement uses TRBV19 and TRBJ2-7, with TRBD1 as a possible D gene (5 bases). CDR1 and CDR2 (germline): LNHDA, SQIVND (reference sequence). The CDR3 is 15 amino acids. With 3 bases removed from V and 0 bases from J, the gap between germline ends came to 12 bases. The CDR3 DNA sequence: TGTGCCAGTAGTATTGAAGGGGATACCTCCTACGAGCAGTACTTC. Its translation is CASSIEGDTSYEQYF.

V gene TRBV4-3 combines with J gene TRBJ2-1; TRBD1 matches 11 bases. Germline CDR1 reads LGHNA; CDR2 reads YSLEER. Trimming removed 0 bases from V and 9 bases from J; junction bases left unmatched: 13. CDR3 length: 18 residues. The CDR3 DNA reads as TGCGCCAGCAGCCAAGATAAGGTTTGGGACAGGGGGGCCCGTGAGCAGTTCTTC. Amino acids: CASSQDKVWDRGAREQFF.

The chain couples TRBV6-1 to TRBJ1-5; D unclear. CDR1 is MNHNS and CDR2 is SASEGT in the germline V gene. The length of the CDR3 is 13 residues. With 4 bases removed from V and 5 bases from J, the gap between germline ends came to 9 bases. The CDR3 is CASSVRVYQPQHF. The CDR3 DNA follows: TGTGCCAGCAGTGTGAGGGTTTATCAGCCCCAGCATTTT.

This clone was counted a few times. J is TRBJ2-1 and V is TRBV28; 16 nucleotides align to TRBD2. Trimming at V came to 6 bases and at J to 10 bases, leaving 6 bases not matched to a gene. The CDR3 is 15 amino acids. Per germline, CDR1 MDHEN and CDR2 SYDVKM. The CDR3 here is CASSPGTSGRAEQFF. The CDR3 DNA follows: TGTGCCAGCAGCCCCGGGACTAGCGGGAGGGCAGAGCAGTTCTTC.

This chain connects TRBV15 to TRBJ2-1; tentative D call: TRBD1 (5 bases). V was pared by 3 bases and J by 7 bases, with 10 bases between. CDR1 and CDR2 from the germline V gene are LNHNV and YYDKDF (reference sequence). This CDR3 comprises 13 residues. Written as DNA, the CDR3 is TGTGCCACCAGCAGTGGTAGGGGAAATGAGCAGTTCTTC. Its translation: CATSSGRGNEQFF.

The V and J genes are TRBV7-9 and TRBJ2-2; no firm D call. CDR3 length equals 13 residues. The V and J ends lost 2 bases and 6 bases respectively, with 7 bases between them. Per germline, CDR1 SEHNR and CDR2 FQNEAQ (reference sequence). Here the CDR3 reads CASSLTRSGELFF. DNA for the CDR3: TGTGCCAGCAGCTTAACGCGATCCGGGGAGCTGTTTTTT. The full variable domain, in which reference TRBV7-9 and TRBJ2-2 provide the parts outside the CDR3, is DTGVSQNPRHKITKRGQNVTFRCDPISEHNRLYWYRQTLGQGPEFLTYFQNEAQLEKSRLLSDRFSAERPKGSFSTLEIQRTEQGDSAMYLCASSLTRSGELFFGEGSRLTVL.

The chain uses TRBV6-6 and TRBJ2-3; D remains unclear. CDR3 length equals 12 residues. Germline CDR1 reads MNHNY; CDR2 reads SVGAGI (reference sequence). The germline V and J ends were trimmed by 4 bases and 2 bases, with 4 bases remaining between them. The CDR3 sequence is CASSSYTDTQYF. In DNA form, the CDR3 reads TGTGCCAGCAGTTCTTACACAGATACGCAGTATTTT.

The rearrangement uses TRBV5-4 and TRBJ2-7; 7 bases align to TRBD2. The CDR3 has 15 residues. Germline CDR1 is SGHNT and CDR2 is YYREEE (reference sequence). Trimming at V came to 4 bases and at J to 0 bases, leaving 7 bases not matched to a gene. This chain's CDR3 is CASSPPAGSSYEQYF. In nucleotides, the CDR3 is TGTGCCAGCAGCCCACCAGCGGGAAGCTCCTACGAGCAGTACTTC.

V is TRBV11-3 and J is TRBJ2-7, with TRBD2 identical over 10 bases. The V gene's germline CDR1 is SGHNT and CDR2 YENEEA. With V trimmed by 5 bases and J by 3 bases, 4 bases remained unmatched. This CDR3 is 14 amino acids long. The CDR3 sequence is CASSTPSGSYEQYF. CDR3 nucleotide sequence: TGTGCCAGCAGCACCCCTAGCGGGAGCTACGAGCAGTACTTC. The full variable domain, rest sourced from reference TRBV11-3 and TRBJ2-7, is EAGVVQSPRYKIIEKKQPVAFWCNPISGHNTLYWYLQNLGQGPELLIRYENEEAVDDSQLPKDRFSAERLKGVDSTLKIQPAELGDSAVYLCASSTPSGSYEQYFGPGTRLTVT.

The chain recombines TRBV7-2 with TRBJ1-4; D ambiguous. Germline assignment: CDR1 SGHTA and CDR2 FQGNSA. The CDR3 consists of 13 residues. Trimming removed 5 bases from V and 5 bases from J, with 9 bases in between. The CDR3 region has the DNA TGTGCCAGCAGCCCACAGTGGAATGAAAAACTGTTTTTT. This translates into CASSPQWNEKLFF.

This clone appeared a single time. V gene TRBV19 combines with J gene TRBJ2-2; 9 bases line up with TRBD2. The CDR3 totals 17 residues. Germline CDR1 is LNHDA and CDR2 is SQIVND (reference sequence). J lost 4 bases, V lost 3 bases, and 9 bases had no gene match. The CDR3 sequence: CASSMELLAGPTGELFF. CDR3 DNA sequence: TGTGCCAGTAGTATGGAGTTGCTAGCGGGACCCACCGGGGAGCTGTTTTTT.

A few counts support this clone. The J gene is TRBJ2-5, the V gene TRBV10-3; possibly TRBD2 for D (7 bases). The ends were cut back, 2 bases at V and 3 bases at J, with 22 bases in the middle. The CDR3 length is 18 residues. Germline V gene lookup returns CDR1 ENHRY and CDR2 SYGVKD. The chain's CDR3 is CAISEGGAARTIEETQYF. CDR3 nucleotides: TGTGCCATCAGTGAGGGGGGGGCGGCACGTACTATTGAAGAGACCCAGTACTTC.